Shown below are 15 T cell receptor beta chains from a single sample sequenced in a study of T cells in Graves' hyperthyroidism and ophthalmopathy. TCR beta CDR3 regions were amplified from RNA. The study used the HTBI primer set for a first-round RT-PCR of the TCR CDR3. TCRdb re-analysed the multiplex PCR reads in MiXCR, keeping a single row per CDR3 protein. The sample has over 350,000 distinct CDR3 sequences; more than 12% are singletons. The sequenced sample consisted of blood. These receptors were taken from a man aged 45 to 65 with Graves' ophthalmopathy.

Ten or more counts support this clonotype. The gene calls are TRBV28 and TRBJ2-1, with TRBD2 as a possible D gene (6 bases). From germline, CDR1 is MDHEN and CDR2 SYDVKM. The CDR3 contains 14 residues. Trimming removed 8 bases at V and 0 bases at J, with 11 bases between. The CDR3 spells CASAGLNSYNEQFF. CDR3 sequence (DNA): TGTGCCAGCGCCGGACTAAACTCCTACAATGAGCAGTTCTTC.

The chain uses TRBV30 and TRBJ1-1; no clear D. Germline V gene lookup returns CDR1 GTSNPN and CDR2 SVGIG (reference sequence). V lost 0 bases and J lost 9, with 11 bases in between. The CDR3 loop spans 12 amino acids. The CDR3 DNA follows: TGTGCCTGGAGTGTCCCCAGACCTAAAGCTTTCTTT. This sequence encodes CAWSVPRPKAFF.

Remarks on this clonotype: A much larger clone differs from this one at a single base, so this may be a read error. J is TRBJ2-7 and V is TRBV28; D remains unclear. Germline CDR1 and CDR2: MDHEN and SYDVKM. This CDR3 contains 15 residues. In nucleotides, the CDR3 is TGTGCCGGCAGTCCGCCGGCCGGGTGGCCCTACGAGCAGTACTTC. It codes for CAGSPPAGWPYEQYF.

This clonotype was seen repeatedly, ten times or more. The chain is built from TRBV3-1 and TRBJ2-1, with TRBD2 as a possible D gene (5 bases). The CDR3 loop spans 15 amino acids. Germline CDR1 is LGHDT and CDR2 is YNNKEL (reference sequence). Trimming left V 1 base short and J 0 bases short, with 7 bases between. In DNA form, the CDR3 reads TGTGCCAGCAGCCAAGGAGGGCCCTCCTACAATGAGCAGTTCTTC. This codes for CASSQGGPSYNEQFF.

The genes are TRBV27 and TRBJ2-5; 12 positions match TRBD2. Germline V gene lookup returns CDR1 MNHEY and CDR2 SMNVEV (reference sequence). Trimming cost V 2 bases and J 4 bases; bases outside gene matches: 11. This CDR3 has 18 residues. For the CDR3, the DNA is TGTGCCAGCAGTTTACTTCTAGCGGGAGGGCCCAGGATAGAGACCCAGTACTTC. Amino acids: CASSLLLAGGPRIETQYF.

This clonotype was detected ten times or more. V is TRBV2 and J is TRBJ2-7; 7 bases agree with TRBD2. CDR1 is SNHLY and CDR2 is FYNNEI in the germline V gene. Trimming cost V 4 bases and J 3 bases; bases outside gene matches: 6. The CDR3 consists of 14 residues. As DNA, the CDR3 is TGTGCCAGCAGTGTCGTGACTAGCAGCTACGAGCAGTACTTC. Translated: CASSVVTSSYEQYF.

This clonotype was observed many times. The chain joins TRBV20-1 to TRBJ2-1; D possibly matches TRBD1 or TRBD2 (5 bases each). Looked up from germline, CDR1 is DFQATT and CDR2 is SNEGSKA (reference sequence). V was trimmed by 5 bases and J by 4 bases, leaving 15 bases between them. The CDR3 is 14 amino acids. The CDR3 bases are TGCAGTGCTCGTTTTGGGGGAATGTACAATGAGCAGTTCTTC. Translation: CSARFGGMYNEQFF.

This clonotype was observed a handful of times. V gene TRBV24-1 combines with J gene TRBJ2-2, with 13 bases fitting TRBD2. This CDR3 comprises 16 residues. Germline-derived CDR1 and CDR2 are KGHDR and SFDVKD. V trimming: 10 bases; J trimming: 3 bases; junction bases outside the gene matches: 7. CDR3 amino acids: CATTGTSGKYTGELFF. In nucleotides, the CDR3 is TGTGCCACTACCGGGACTAGCGGGAAGTACACCGGGGAGCTGTTTTTT.

This clonotype was observed a few times. The V call is TRBV28, the J call TRBJ2-1; weak D call: TRBD1 (5 bases). The V end lost 8 bases, the J end lost 4 bases, and 12 bases lay between the germline ends. Germline V gives CDR1 MDHEN, CDR2 SYDVKM. The CDR3 loop spans 13 amino acids. CDR3 in amino acids: CASARRGYNEQFF. CDR3 sequence (DNA): TGTGCCAGCGCCCGTAGGGGTTACAATGAGCAGTTCTTC.

This clonotype has more than one count but fewer than ten. The V call is TRBV20-1, the J call TRBJ2-5; 12 bases map to TRBD2. Unmatched junction bases numbered 25, after V lost 2 bases and J lost 0 bases. Germline assignment: CDR1 DFQATT and CDR2 SNEGSKA (reference sequence). The CDR3 has 23 residues. CDR3 DNA sequence: TGCAGTGCTAGAAAGTACCTCATCGGTAGTGTGACTAGCGGGAGTTTATACCAAGAGACCCAGTACTTC. Its translation: CSARKYLIGSVTSGSLYQETQYF.

This clonotype has at least ten counts. V gene TRBV11-2 combines with J gene TRBJ1-1; D unclear. Trimming took off 0 bases at V and 0 bases at J, with 8 bases between the two ends. The CDR3 extends over 15 amino acids. The germline V gene has CDR1 SGHAT and CDR2 FQNNGV. The CDR3, as DNA: TGTGCCAGCAGCTTAGAGGTGGTTTTGAACACTGAAGCTTTCTTT. Its protein product is CASSLEVVLNTEAFF.

At least ten counts were recorded for this clonotype. The chain has TRBV28 and TRBJ2-7; no definite D call. Trimming stripped 3 bases from V and 3 bases from J, with 12 bases between. Germline CDR1 and CDR2: MDHEN and SYDVKM. This CDR3 is 14 amino acids long. DNA for the CDR3: TGTGCCAGCAGTTTCTCAGGTGTAGACTACGAGCAGTACTTC. Translation gives CASSFSGVDYEQYF.

This clonotype came up a few times. The chain employs TRBV7-9 and TRBJ2-7; D not resolved. V shed 5 bases and J shed 3 bases, with 32 bases lying between them. The CDR3 totals 20 residues. The germline V gene encodes CDR1 SEHNR and CDR2 FQNEAQ (reference sequence). CDR3 sequence reads: CASSATALPAKPDGDYEQYF. The DNA of the CDR3 is TGTGCCAGCAGCGCCACCGCACTTCCCGCTAAACCCGACGGAGACTACGAGCAGTACTTC.

The genes are TRBV11-3 and TRBJ2-5; 11 positions agree with TRBD2. CDR3 length equals 17 residues. Germline V gene sequence: CDR1 SGHNT, CDR2 YENEEA. V shed 4 bases, J shed 4 bases, and the junction held 11 bases outside the gene matches. DNA of the CDR3: TGTGCCAGCAGCTCCTTGACTAGCGGGACAAGAGGAGAGACCCAGTACTTC. Translated: CASSSLTSGTRGETQYF.

This clonotype was seen repeatedly, ten times or more. CDR3 amino acids: CASSLGQRSSYNEQFF. In DNA, the CDR3 is TGTGCCAGCAGCTTAGGTCAGCGGAGCTCCTACAATGAGCAGTTCTTC. The chain combines TRBV11-3 with TRBJ2-1, with D possibly being TRBD2 (5 bases). The CDR3 totals 16 residues. CDR1 is SGHNT, CDR2 YENEEA, per germline. Trimming cost V 1 base and J 0 bases, with 10 bases left between them. Full variable domain (rest looked up from reference TRBV11-3 and TRBJ2-1): EAGVVQSPRYKIIEKKQPVAFWCNPISGHNTLYWYLQNLGQGPELLIRYENEEAVDDSQLPKDRFSAERLKGVDSTLKIQPAELGDSAVYLCASSLGQRSSYNEQFFGPGTRLTVL.